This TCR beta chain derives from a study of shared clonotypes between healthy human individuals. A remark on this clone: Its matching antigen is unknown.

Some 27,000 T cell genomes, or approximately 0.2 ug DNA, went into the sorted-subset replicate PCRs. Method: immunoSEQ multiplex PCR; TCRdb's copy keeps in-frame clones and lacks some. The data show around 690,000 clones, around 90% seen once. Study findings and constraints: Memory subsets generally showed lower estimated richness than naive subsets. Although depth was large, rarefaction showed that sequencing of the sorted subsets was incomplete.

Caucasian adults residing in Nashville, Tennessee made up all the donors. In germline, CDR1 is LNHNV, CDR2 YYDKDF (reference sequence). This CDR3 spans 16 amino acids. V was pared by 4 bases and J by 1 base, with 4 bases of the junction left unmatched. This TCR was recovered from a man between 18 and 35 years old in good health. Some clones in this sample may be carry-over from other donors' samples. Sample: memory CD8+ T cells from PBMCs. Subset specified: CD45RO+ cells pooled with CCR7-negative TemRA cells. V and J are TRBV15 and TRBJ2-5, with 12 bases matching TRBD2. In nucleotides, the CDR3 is TGTGCCACCAGCATCATGACTAGCGGGAGCCAAGAGACCCAGTACTTC. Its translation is CATSIMTSGSQETQYF.